Listed here are 7 T cell receptor beta chains from one sample, sequenced in a study of T cells in Graves' hyperthyroidism and ophthalmopathy. Amplification yielded TCR beta CDR3 regions, with RNA transcripts as the source. HTBI primers were employed in a first-round RT-PCR of the TCR CDR3. From the multiplex PCR reads, TCRdb called clonotypes with MiXCR, one entry per CDR3 protein. The table shows about 400,000 distinct CDR3 sequences, with roughly an eighth occurring only once. The sequenced sample consisted of blood. These receptors came from a man in his forties or fifties with Graves' ophthalmopathy.

This clonotype was seen repeatedly, ten times or more. The CDR3 DNA follows: TGTGCCAGCACCGCGGACAGCAGCTCTGGAAACACCATATATTTT. Translated, it gives CASTADSSSGNTIYF. The V call is TRBV12-3 or TRBV12-4, the J call TRBJ1-3; possible D gene TRBD1, 6 bases. The V and J ends lost 7 bases and 0 bases respectively, with 13 bases between them. The CDR3 covers 15 residues.

The sample holds many counts of this clonotype. CDR3 nucleotide sequence: TGTGCCAGCAGCCAAAGAGCGGGGCCGAGGAGGGAGCTGTTTTTT. It specifies CASSQRAGPRRELFF. The chain is built from TRBV3-1 and TRBJ2-2; 7 bases are a match to TRBD2. The CDR3 is 15 amino acids. The germline gives CDR1 LGHDT, CDR2 YNNKEL (reference sequence). The V segment lost 2 bases and the J segment 9 bases; nucleotides outside the gene matches: 9.

The count of this clonotype is one. The genes are TRBV5-4 and TRBJ2-1, with D hard to call. Germline loops: CDR1 SGHNT, CDR2 YYREEE (reference sequence). V shed 4 bases and J shed 0 bases, with 14 bases lying between them. The CDR3 runs 16 residues. The CDR3 sequence: CASSPSHRRSYNEQFF. As DNA, the CDR3 is TGTGCCAGCAGCCCGAGTCATAGACGCTCCTACAATGAGCAGTTCTTC.

This clonotype was seen many times. The CDR3 bases are TGCAGTGCTAGACTAGCGGCCGGCTACAATGAGCAGTTCTTC. This encodes CSARLAAGYNEQFF. The V gene is TRBV20-1, the J gene TRBJ2-1; 7 nucleotides line up with TRBD2. Germline values: CDR1 DFQATT, CDR2 SNEGSKA (reference sequence). This CDR3 is 14 amino acids long. V lost 2 bases, J lost 3 bases, and 4 bases stayed unmatched.

A word on this clonotype: One base away lies a much larger clone, so this may be a sequencing read error. The chain joins TRBV2 to TRBJ2-5, with 8 bases fitting TRBD2. The DNA matches TRBJ2-1 better at its end, which makes the J call doubtful. CDR3 size: 15 residues. From germline, CDR1 is SNHLY and CDR2 FYNNEI. The CDR3 nucleotides are TGTGCCAGCAAATCGGGAGCGGGAGTGGGAGAGACCCAGTTCTTC. It specifies CASKSGAGVGETQFF.

This clonotype has only one observation. V usage is TRBV5-1 and J usage is TRBJ1-6, with D maybe TRBD1 (5 bases). V shed 0 bases and J shed 6 bases, with 13 bases lying between them. Germline lookup yields CDR1 SGHRS and CDR2 YFSETQ. The CDR3 totals 16 residues. CDR3 in amino acids: CASSLESGGVNSPLHF. CDR3 in DNA: TGCGCCAGCAGCTTGGAATCGGGGGGAGTTAATTCACCCCTCCACTTT.

This clonotype was seen ten or more times. CDR3 in DNA: TGTGCCAGCCAGGGGGGAGGTGAGCAGTTCTTC. Translated: CASQGGGEQFF. This chain links TRBV11-3 with TRBJ2-1, with a possible D match to TRBD1 (7 bases). CDR3 length: 11 residues. The germline V gene has CDR1 SGHNT and CDR2 YENEEA. V was pared by 8 bases and J by 9 bases, with 11 bases between.